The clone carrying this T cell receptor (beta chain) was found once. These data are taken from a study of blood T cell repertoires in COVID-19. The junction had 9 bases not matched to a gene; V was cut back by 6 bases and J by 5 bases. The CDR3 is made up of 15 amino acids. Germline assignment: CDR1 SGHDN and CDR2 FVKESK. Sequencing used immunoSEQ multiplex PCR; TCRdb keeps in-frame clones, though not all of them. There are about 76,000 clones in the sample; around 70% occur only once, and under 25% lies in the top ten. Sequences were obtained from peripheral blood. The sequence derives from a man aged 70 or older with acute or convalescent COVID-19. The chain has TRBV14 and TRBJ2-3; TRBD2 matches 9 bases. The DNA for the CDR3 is TGTGCCAGCAGTCCTTTAGCGGGAGTGGGAGATACGCAGTATTTT. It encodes CASSPLAGVGDTQYF.